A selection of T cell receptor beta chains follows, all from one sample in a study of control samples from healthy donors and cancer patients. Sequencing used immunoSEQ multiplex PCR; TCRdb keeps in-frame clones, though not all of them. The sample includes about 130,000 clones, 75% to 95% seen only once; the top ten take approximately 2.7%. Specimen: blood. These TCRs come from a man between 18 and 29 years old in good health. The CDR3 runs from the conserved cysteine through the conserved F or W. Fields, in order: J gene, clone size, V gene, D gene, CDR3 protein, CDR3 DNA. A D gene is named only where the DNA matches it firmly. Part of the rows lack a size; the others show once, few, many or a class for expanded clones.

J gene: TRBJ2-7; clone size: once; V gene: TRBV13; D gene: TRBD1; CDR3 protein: CASSTGQGEQYF; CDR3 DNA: TGTGCCAGCAGCACCGGACAGGGCGAGCAGTACTTC
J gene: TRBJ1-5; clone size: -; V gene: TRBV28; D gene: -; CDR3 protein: CASSQGAGQPQHF; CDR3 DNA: TGTGCCAGCAGTCAAGGGGCAGGTCAGCCCCAGCATTTT
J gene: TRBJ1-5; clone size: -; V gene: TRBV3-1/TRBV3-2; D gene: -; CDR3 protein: CASSQSGNQPQHF; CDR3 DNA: TGTGCCAGCAGCCAATCCGGCAATCAGCCCCAGCATTTT
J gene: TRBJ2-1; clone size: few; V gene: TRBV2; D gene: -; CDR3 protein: CASSEADGAYNEQFF; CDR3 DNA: TGTGCCAGCAGTGAAGCAGACGGTGCCTACAATGAGCAGTTCTTC
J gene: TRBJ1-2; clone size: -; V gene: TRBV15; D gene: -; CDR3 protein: CATSRAAGGYTF; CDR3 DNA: TGTGCCACCAGCAGAGCTGCGGGGGGCTACACCTTC
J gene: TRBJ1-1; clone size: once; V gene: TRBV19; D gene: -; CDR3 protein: CASSITLSGVGEAFF; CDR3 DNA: TGTGCCAGTAGTATAACGCTCTCGGGGGTTGGTGAAGCTTTCTTT
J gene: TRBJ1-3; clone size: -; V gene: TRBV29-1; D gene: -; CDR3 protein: CSVGGALGENTIYF; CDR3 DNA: TGCAGCGTCGGGGGGGCTTTGGGCGAAAACACCATATATTTT
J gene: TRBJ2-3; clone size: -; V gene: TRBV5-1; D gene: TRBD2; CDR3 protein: CASSGLAGGSTDTQYF; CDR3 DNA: TGCGCCAGCAGCGGCCTGGCGGGAGGGTCCACAGATACGCAGTATTTT
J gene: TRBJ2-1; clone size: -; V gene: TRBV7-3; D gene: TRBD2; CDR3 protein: CASSLTGVAGGRGEQFF; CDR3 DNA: TGTGCCAGCAGCTTAACGGGGGTAGCGGGAGGTCGGGGTGAGCAGTTCTTC
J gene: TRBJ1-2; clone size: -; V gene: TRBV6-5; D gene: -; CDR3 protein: CASSYSRGNYGYTF; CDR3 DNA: TGTGCCAGCAGTTACTCACGGGGGAACTATGGCTACACCTTC
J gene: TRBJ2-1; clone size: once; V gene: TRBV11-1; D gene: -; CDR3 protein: CASSPGSSYNEQFF; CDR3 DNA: TGTGCCAGCAGCCCTGGGAGCTCCTACAATGAGCAGTTCTTC
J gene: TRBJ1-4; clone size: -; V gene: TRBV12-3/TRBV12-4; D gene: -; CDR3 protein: CASSLGRASLLFF; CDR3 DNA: TGTGCCAGCAGTTTAGGGCGGGCCAGTTTATTGTTTTTT
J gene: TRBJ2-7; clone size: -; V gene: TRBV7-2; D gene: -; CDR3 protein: CASSLASSYEQYF; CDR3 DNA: TGTGCCAGCAGCTTAGCGAGCTCCTACGAGCAGTACTTC
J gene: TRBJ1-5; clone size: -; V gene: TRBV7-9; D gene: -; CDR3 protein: CASSRSGRSNQPQHF; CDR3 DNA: TGTGCCAGCAGCCGATCAGGGCGTAGCAATCAGCCCCAGCATTTT
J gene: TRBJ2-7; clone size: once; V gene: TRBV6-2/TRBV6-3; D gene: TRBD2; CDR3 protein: CASSPLWGGAYEQYF; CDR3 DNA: TGTGCCAGCAGCCCACTCTGGGGGGGGGCCTACGAGCAGTACTTC
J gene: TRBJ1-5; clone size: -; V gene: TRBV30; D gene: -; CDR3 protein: CAWSDPGASFYQPQHF; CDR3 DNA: TGTGCCTGGAGTGACCCCGGGGCCTCATTCTATCAGCCCCAGCATTTT
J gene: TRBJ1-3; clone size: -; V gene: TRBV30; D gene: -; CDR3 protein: CAWSVQGIKSGNTIYF; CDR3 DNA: TGTGCCTGGAGTGTTCAGGGTATCAAATCTGGAAACACCATATATTTT
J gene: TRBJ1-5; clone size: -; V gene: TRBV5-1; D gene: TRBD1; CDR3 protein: CASSPGDRDGQPQHF; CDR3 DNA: TGCGCCAGCAGCCCAGGGGACAGGGACGGTCAGCCCCAGCATTTT
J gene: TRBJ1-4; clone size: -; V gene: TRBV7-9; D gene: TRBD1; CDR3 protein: CASSFTWTGSNEKLFF; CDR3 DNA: TGTGCCAGCAGCTTCACTTGGACAGGGTCTAATGAAAAACTGTTTTTT
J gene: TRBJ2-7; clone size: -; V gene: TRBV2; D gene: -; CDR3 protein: CASSDTGQEYEQYF; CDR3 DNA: TGTGCCAGCAGTGATACCGGCCAGGAATACGAGCAGTACTTC
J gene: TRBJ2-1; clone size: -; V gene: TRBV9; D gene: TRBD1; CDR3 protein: CASSGPGQGNEQFF; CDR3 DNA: TGTGCCAGCAGCGGACCGGGACAGGGGAATGAGCAGTTCTTC
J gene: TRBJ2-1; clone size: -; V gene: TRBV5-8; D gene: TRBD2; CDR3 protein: CASSLGTSGNYNEQFF; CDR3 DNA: TGTGCCAGCAGCTTGGGGACTAGCGGAAACTACAATGAGCAGTTCTTC
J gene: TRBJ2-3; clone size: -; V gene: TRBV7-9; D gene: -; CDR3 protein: CASSLGRGGTDTQYF; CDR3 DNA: TGTGCCAGCAGCTTAGGTCGGGGAGGCACAGATACGCAGTATTTT
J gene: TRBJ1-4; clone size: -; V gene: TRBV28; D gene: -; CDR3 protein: CASSFRRVREKLFF; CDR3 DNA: TGTGCCAGCAGTTTCCGCAGGGTACGAGAAAAACTGTTTTTT
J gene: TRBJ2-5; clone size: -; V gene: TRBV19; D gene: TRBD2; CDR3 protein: CASSTSGKETQYF; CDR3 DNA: TGTGCCAGTAGTACCAGCGGGAAAGAGACCCAGTACTTC
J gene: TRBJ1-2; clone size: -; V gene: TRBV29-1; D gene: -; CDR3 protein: CSVEDPPVEGLYGYTF; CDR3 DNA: TGCAGCGTTGAAGATCCTCCCGTAGAGGGTTTGTATGGCTACACCTTC